This is a list of T cell receptor beta chains from one sample in a study of CD8 T cells in ankylosing spondylitis. TCRdb processed the 5' RACE reads anew with MiXCR; each CDR3 protein has one entry. The top ten clones hold around 19% of a sample with over 700,000 distinct CDR3 sequences, 19% of them seen once. The sequenced sample consisted of blood, either unsorted or a sorted T cell fraction (not recorded which). The receptors were gathered from a male donor with ankylosing spondylitis. Both conserved end residues are part of each CDR3. The order of the fields is V gene, CDR3 length, D gene, clone size, CDR3 protein. D genes are given only for firm matches. Part of the rows lack a size; the others show once, few, many or a class for expanded clones.

TRBV5-1,16,NA,NA,CAISLDAAILNTEAFF
TRBV6-2/TRBV6-3,15,NA,once,CASSYRTARNQPQHF
TRBV29-1,15,NA,NA,CSVEDRRARNTEAFF
TRBV28,14,NA,few,CASSLQANKNIQYF
TRBV10-3,17,NA,NA,CAISEPGAGMGANVLTF
TRBV27,16,NA,few,CASSDPRGLSLDEQFF
TRBV12-3/TRBV12-4,12,NA,few,CASSFRDTEAFF
TRBV3-1,12,NA,few,CASSQSVGGYTF
TRBV7-9,16,NA,NA,CASSLAALTSSYEQYF
TRBV6-2/TRBV6-3,15,NA,NA,CASSYPRDYQETQYF
TRBV20-1,12,NA,NA,CSASLGGYGYTF
TRBV20-1,13,NA,NA,CSARDGWGTEAFF
TRBV12-3/TRBV12-4,14,NA,many,CASSLRTTYNEQFF